One and the same sample provided the 17 T cell receptor beta chains below, sequenced in a study of blood T cell repertoires in COVID-19. Using immunoSEQ multiplex PCR, the repertoire was profiled, and TCRdb retains in-frame clones only, with some absent. The top ten clones hold roughly a tenth of a sample with 90,000 to 150,000 clones, approximately 80% of them seen once. The specimen sequenced was peripheral blood. These receptors were obtained from a human donor in a cohort sampled during active COVID-19.

The CDR3 loop reads CASSSLGGLLHF. The CDR3, as DNA: TGTGCCAGCAGTTCCCTTGGGGGCCTTCTCCACTTT. The chain combines TRBV27 with TRBJ1-6; a weak D match, TRBD1 (6 bases). The V end was cut by 4 bases, the J end by 16 bases, with 14 bases between. This CDR3 comprises 12 residues. Germline V lookup: CDR1 MNHEY, CDR2 SMNVEV (reference sequence).

V and J are TRBV5-1 and TRBJ1-6, with 7 bases fitting TRBD1. The J segment lost 0 bases and the V segment lost 4 bases, leaving 1 base of the junction unmatched. CDR1 SGHRS and CDR2 YFSETQ come from the germline V gene. The CDR3 runs to 15 residues. The CDR3 sequence: CASSAGGSYNSPLHF. The CDR3 DNA follows: TGCGCCAGCAGCGCAGGGGGCTCCTATAATTCACCCCTCCACTTT.

This clone was detected only once. V usage is TRBV5-6 and J usage is TRBJ1-5; D may be TRBD1 (5 bases). V shed 4 bases and J shed 7 bases, with 18 bases lying between them. CDR3 length equals 15 residues. Germline V gives CDR1 SGHDT, CDR2 YYEEEE. This CDR3 is CASSTMRDPIQPQHF. The CDR3 DNA is TGTGCCAGCAGCACCATGCGGGACCCAATCCAGCCCCAGCATTTT.

This clone was seen a single time. J is TRBJ2-1 and V is TRBV10-3, with D possibly matching TRBD2 (6 bases). The germline V gene has CDR1 ENHRY and CDR2 SYGVKD. V dropped 5 bases and J dropped 9 bases, with 11 bases sitting between them. The CDR3 covers 12 residues. The CDR3: CAISLLAGEQFF. Written as DNA, the CDR3 is TGTGCCATCAGTTTACTAGCCGGTGAGCAGTTCTTC.

This clone came up a few times. V gene TRBV4-1 combines with J gene TRBJ1-5; the match to TRBD1 covers 8 bases. This CDR3 is built from 15 residues. V lost 1 base, J lost 6 bases, and 5 bases stayed unmatched. Germline CDR1 reads MGHRA; CDR2 reads YSYEKL. The CDR3 region is CASSQGTGFTQPQHF. As DNA, the CDR3 is TGCGCCAGCAGCCAAGGGACAGGGTTCACTCAGCCCCAGCATTTT.

The gene calls are TRBV19 and TRBJ1-5; weak D call: TRBD1 (6 bases). Germline CDR1 is LNHDA and CDR2 is SQIVND (reference sequence). Trimming shortened V by 1 base and J by 0 bases, and 7 bases separated the two germline ends. The CDR3 length is 15 residues. The CDR3 loop reads CASSIGTVSNQPQHF. In DNA, the CDR3 is TGTGCCAGTAGTATAGGGACAGTTAGCAATCAGCCCCAGCATTTT.

V is TRBV3-1 (or the pseudogene TRBV3-2) and J is TRBJ2-1; D is unresolved. V was trimmed by 0 bases and J by 0 bases, leaving 33 bases between them. CDR1 is LGHDT, CDR2 YNNKEL, per germline (reference sequence). This CDR3 is built from 24 residues. CDR3 region: CASSQDLLTTRVRRPGNSYNEQFF. CDR3 nucleotide sequence: TGTGCCAGCAGCCAAGATCTGCTAACTACTCGTGTTCGCCGCCCGGGTAACTCCTACAATGAGCAGTTCTTC.

The chain combines TRBV19 with TRBJ1-1; D is possibly TRBD1 (5 bases). The CDR3 has 14 amino acids. Germline V CDR1 and CDR2: LNHDA, SQIVND (reference sequence). The V gene lost 10 bases and the J gene lost 3 bases, with 18 bases spanning the gap. The CDR3 DNA sequence: TGTGCCACCTCGGGCGGACGGGGGGACACTGAAGCTTTCTTT. Protein: CATSGGRGDTEAFF.

This clone came up a few times. The V and J genes are TRBV18 and TRBJ2-1; 11 nucleotides line up with TRBD2. The ends lost 3 bases at V and 4 bases at J; junction bases unmatched: 5. The CDR3 consists of 16 residues. Germline assignment: CDR1 KGHSH and CDR2 LQKENI. The DNA of the CDR3 is TGTGCCAGCTCACCGAAGACTAGCGGGATGTACAATGAGCAGTTCTTC. This codes for CASSPKTSGMYNEQFF.

The J gene is TRBJ2-2, the V gene TRBV2, with D unclear. The germline CDR1 and CDR2 sequences are SNHLY and FYNNEI. V gave up 4 bases and J gave up 1 base, with 10 bases separating them. There are 15 residues in the CDR3. This CDR3 reads CASSVQRMNTGELFF. As DNA, the CDR3 is TGTGCCAGCAGTGTCCAGCGAATGAACACCGGGGAGCTGTTTTTT.

Only one count was recorded for this clone. The chain carries TRBV6-5 and TRBJ1-2; 7 nucleotides match TRBD1. The CDR3 length is 13 residues. V dropped 6 bases and J dropped 4; count of bases not matched to a gene: 5. CDR1 and CDR2 (germline): MNHEY, SVGAGI. The CDR3 protein is CASRGDRVYGYTF. CDR3 DNA: TGTGCCAGCAGGGGGGACAGAGTCTATGGCTACACCTTC.

V and J are TRBV24-1 and TRBJ2-7; 7 bases are a match to TRBD1. V gave up 3 bases and J gave up 13 bases; unmatched junction bases: 11. The CDR3 is made up of 13 amino acids. From germline, CDR1 is KGHDR and CDR2 SFDVKD. The CDR3 region has the DNA TGTGCCACCAGTGATGGAACTACAGGGGTAATCTACTTC. Translating gives CATSDGTTGVIYF.

The rearrangement links TRBV28 to TRBJ1-6; D gene ambiguous. This CDR3 is built from 14 residues. CDR1 MDHEN and CDR2 SYDVKM come from the germline V gene. V was pared by 2 bases and J by 7 bases, with 9 bases between. The CDR3 nucleotides are TGTGCCAGCAGTTTAGAGGGTCGGAATTCACCCCTCCACTTT. Translating it yields CASSLEGRNSPLHF.

The chain joins TRBV24-1 to TRBJ1-3; D ambiguous. The length of the CDR3 is 16 residues. Per the germline V gene, CDR1 is KGHDR and CDR2 is SFDVKD. V lost 7 bases and J 2 bases, leaving 17 bases between the germline ends. The CDR3 nucleotides read TGTGCCACCAGCGATACGGGTCGGGGAACTGGAAACACCATATATTTT. Protein sequence: CATSDTGRGTGNTIYF.

The rearrangement links TRBV6-5 to TRBJ2-7; 10 bases align to TRBD2. This CDR3 contains 16 residues. Germline CDR1 reads MNHEY; CDR2 reads SVGAGI. Trimming took 1 base from V and 11 from J; bases not matched to a gene: 14. The CDR3 loop reads CASSYFSSGSPRWEYF. The CDR3 DNA is TGTGCCAGCAGTTACTTTTCTAGCGGGAGTCCGAGGTGGGAGTACTTC.

The CDR3 bases are TGTGCCAGCAGTCGCAACCGCGGGACTAGCGGGGGGTCTCGCTCCTACGAGCAGTACTTC. The encoded protein is CASSRNRGTSGGSRSYEQYF. This chain uses TRBV6-6 with TRBJ2-7; 15 nucleotides agree with TRBD2. Losses at the gene ends were 5 bases for V and 0 bases for J; bases not matched to a gene: 14. This CDR3 region has 20 residues. The germline V gene encodes CDR1 MNHNY and CDR2 SVGAGI (reference sequence).

This clone was picked up a small number of times. The rearrangement links TRBV19 to TRBJ1-5; D ambiguous. Germline values: CDR1 LNHDA, CDR2 SQIVND (reference sequence). Trimming shortened V by 5 bases and J by 6 bases, and 23 bases separated the two germline ends. CDR3 size: 17 residues. CDR3 sequence reads: CASSFSLSQRLVQPQHF. CDR3 DNA sequence: TGTGCCAGTAGTTTTTCCCTGTCCCAGCGCTTAGTTCAGCCCCAGCATTTT.